This TCR beta chain was recorded in a study of molecular identifiers for immune sequencing clone quantification. The study, taken as a whole, reports: Jurkat TCR RNA spiked in from one cell could reportedly be detected among some 1 million naive cells. Highly expanded clone sizes could be underestimated through barcode sharing by identical TCR molecules. Clones that exceeded 20 RNA copies held over 98% of effector molecules, yet under 1% in naive cells.

Naive CD8 T cells were sorted, and the gate applied was CD8+CD4-CCR7+CD45RA+. This CDR3 comprises 16 residues. Germline CDR1 reads WNHNN; CDR2 reads SYGVQD (reference sequence). Unmatched junction bases numbered 10, after V lost 0 bases and J lost 6 bases. TCRdb reanalysed the PCR reads using MiXCR and keeps one entry per CDR3 protein. The sample has hundreds of thousands of distinct CDR3 sequences; roughly a quarter are singletons. Notes on this clonotype: The antigen remains unidentified.

The chain has TRBV10-1 and TRBJ2-5, with 7 bases identical to TRBD2. Sequenced: naive CD8+ T cells from blood, with Jurkat cell RNA spiked in. Subset reported: FACS-sorted CD8+CD4-CCR7+CD45RA+ naive T cells. The receptor's source is a human donor in good health. Some libraries in this study had Jurkat cell RNA spiked in. The CDR3 loop is CASSESREGGIKTQYF. The CDR3 coding sequence is TGCGCCAGCAGTGAGTCGAGGGAGGGCGGTATAAAGACCCAGTACTTC.